This T cell receptor (beta chain) was identified in a study of cytomegalovirus exposure and HLA in healthy donors. Germline CDR1 is MNHNY and CDR2 is SVGAGI (reference sequence). CDR3 length: 13 amino acids. The V and J ends lost 0 bases and 6 bases respectively, with 5 bases between them. Regarding the study as a whole: The study found most TCR sequences rare, yet found some public TCRs in many donors.

With respect to this clone: The target antigen is unknown.

PCR used 60 Vbeta primers and 13 Jbeta primers. Profiling relied on immunoSEQ multiplex PCR, and the TCRdb table lists in-frame clones only, not all of them. The sample lists nearly 100,000 clones; roughly a tenth were seen once. The receptor's source is a middle-aged man in good health and CMV-seropositive. Sample: PBMCs. V usage is TRBV6-6 and J usage is TRBJ2-2; D ambiguous. This chain's CDR3 is CASSYSTPGELFF. DNA for the CDR3: TGTGCCAGCAGTTACTCGACTCCCGGGGAGCTGTTTTTT.